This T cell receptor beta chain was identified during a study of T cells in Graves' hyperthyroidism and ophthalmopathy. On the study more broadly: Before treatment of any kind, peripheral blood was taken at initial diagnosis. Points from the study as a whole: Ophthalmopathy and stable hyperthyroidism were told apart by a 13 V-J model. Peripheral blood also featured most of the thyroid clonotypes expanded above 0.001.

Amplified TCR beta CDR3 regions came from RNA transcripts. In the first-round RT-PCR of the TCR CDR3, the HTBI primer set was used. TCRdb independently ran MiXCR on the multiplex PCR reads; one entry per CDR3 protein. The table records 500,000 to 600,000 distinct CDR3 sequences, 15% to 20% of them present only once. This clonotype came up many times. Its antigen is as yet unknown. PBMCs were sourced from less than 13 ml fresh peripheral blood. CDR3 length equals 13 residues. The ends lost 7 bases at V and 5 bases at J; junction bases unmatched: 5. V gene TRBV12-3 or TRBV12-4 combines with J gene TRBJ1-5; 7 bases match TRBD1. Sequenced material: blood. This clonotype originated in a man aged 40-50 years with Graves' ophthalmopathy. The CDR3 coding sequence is TGTGCCAGCACCATAACAGGGGATCAGCCCCAGCATTTT. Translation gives CASTITGDQPQHF.